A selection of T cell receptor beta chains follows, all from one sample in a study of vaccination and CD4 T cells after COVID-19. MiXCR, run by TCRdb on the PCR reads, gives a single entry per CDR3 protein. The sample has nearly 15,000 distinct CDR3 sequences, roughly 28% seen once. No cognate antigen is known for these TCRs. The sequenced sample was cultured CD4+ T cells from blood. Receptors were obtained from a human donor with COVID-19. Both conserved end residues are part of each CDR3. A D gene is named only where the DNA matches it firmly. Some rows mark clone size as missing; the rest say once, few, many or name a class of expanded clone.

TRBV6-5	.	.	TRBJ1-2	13	TGTGCCAGCAGTTTAACCTCGACGGAAGGCTACACCTTC	CASSLTSTEGYTF
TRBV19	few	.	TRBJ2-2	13	TGTGCCAGTAGTATGTCGCGCGCCGGGGAGCTGTTTTTT	CASSMSRAGELFF
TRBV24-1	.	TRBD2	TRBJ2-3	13	TGTGCCACCAGTGGTAGCGGGCTTGATACGCAGTATTTT	CATSGSGLDTQYF
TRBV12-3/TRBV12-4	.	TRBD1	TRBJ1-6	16	TGTGCCAGCAGTTTTGCAACCGGGACAGTCAGTTCACCCCTCCACTTT	CASSFATGTVSSPLHF
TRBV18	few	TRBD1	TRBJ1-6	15	TGTGCCAGCTCGCAGCAAGGGACAGACAATTCACCCCTCCACTTT	CASSQQGTDNSPLHF
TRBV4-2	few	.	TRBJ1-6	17	TGTGCCAGCAGCCATCCCAGGGATGGGTCCTATAATTCACCCCTCCACTTT	CASSHPRDGSYNSPLHF
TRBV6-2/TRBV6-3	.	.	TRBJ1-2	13	TGTGCCAGCAGTTACTCGATTGGGGAGGGCTACACCTTC	CASSYSIGEGYTF
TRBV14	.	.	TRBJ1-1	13	TGTGCCAGCAGCCAAGTAGTCGGCTCTTTCGCTTTCTTT	CASSQVVGSFAFF
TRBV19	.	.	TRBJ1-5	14	TGTGCCAGTAGTATGGAGGGTAGCAATCAGCCCCAGCATTTT	CASSMEGSNQPQHF
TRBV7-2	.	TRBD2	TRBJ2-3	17	TGTGCCAGCAGCGGAGGGGGGACTAGCGGGGGGATGGATACGCAGTATTTT	CASSGGGTSGGMDTQYF
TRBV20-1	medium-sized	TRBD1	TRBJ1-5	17	TGCAGTGCATGGAGGGGGACAGGGGGCACGGGCAATCAGCCCCAGCATTTT	CSAWRGTGGTGNQPQHF
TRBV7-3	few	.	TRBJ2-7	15	TGTGCCAGCAGCTTAACTCATAAAGGCTCCTACGAGCAGTACTTC	CASSLTHKGSYEQYF
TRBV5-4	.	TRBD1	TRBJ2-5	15	TGTGCCAGCAGACGACAGGGGGCTATCCAAGAGACCCAGTACTTC	CASRRQGAIQETQYF
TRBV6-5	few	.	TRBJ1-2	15	TGTGCCAGCAGTTACTCGTTCAGGGGAAACTATGGCTACACCTTC	CASSYSFRGNYGYTF
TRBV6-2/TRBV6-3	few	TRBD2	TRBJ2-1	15	TGTGCCAGCAGTTACCTAGCGGGGAGATACAATGAGCAGTTCTTC	CASSYLAGRYNEQFF
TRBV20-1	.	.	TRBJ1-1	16	TGCAGTGCTCGGGAGGGGGGGGGGATCATGAACACTGAAGCTTTCTTT	CSAREGGGIMNTEAFF
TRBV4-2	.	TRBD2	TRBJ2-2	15	TGTGCCAGCAGCCAAGCGGGGGGGTCGACCGGGGAGCTGTTTTTT	CASSQAGGSTGELFF
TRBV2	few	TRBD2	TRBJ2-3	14	TGTGCCAGCAGGGAACTAGCGGGGTTAGATACGCAGTATTTT	CASRELAGLDTQYF
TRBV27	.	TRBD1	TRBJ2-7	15	TGTGCCAGCAGTTTCACAGGGGTCAGCTCCTACGAGCAGTACTTC	CASSFTGVSSYEQYF
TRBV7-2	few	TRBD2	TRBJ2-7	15	TGTGCCAGCAGCTTTACTAGCGGGGGAACCTACGAGCAGTACTTC	CASSFTSGGTYEQYF
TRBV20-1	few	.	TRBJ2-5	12	TGCAGTGCCAGAAATGGGGGAGAGACCCAGTACTTC	CSARNGGETQYF
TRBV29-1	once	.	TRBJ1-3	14	TGCAGCGTTGATAGGGACACCTCTGGAAACACCATATATTTT	CSVDRDTSGNTIYF
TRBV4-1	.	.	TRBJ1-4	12	TGCGCCAGCAGCCCCCCCCAAGAAAAACTGTTTTTT	CASSPPQEKLFF
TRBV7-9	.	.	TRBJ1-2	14	TGTGCCAGCAGGCAGGACTTAGCTAACTATGGCTACACCTTC	CASRQDLANYGYTF
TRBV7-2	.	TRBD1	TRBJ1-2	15	TGTGCCAGCAGCATCAGGGGGACAGGGGTATATGGCTACACCTTC	CASSIRGTGVYGYTF
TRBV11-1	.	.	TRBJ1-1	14	TGTGCCAGCAGCTTAGACGGGCAGGATGGGAAAGCTTTCTTT	CASSLDGQDGKAFF
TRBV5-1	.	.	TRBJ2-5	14	TGCGCCAGCAGCTTTGGTCGGGGACAAGAGACCCAGTACTTC	CASSFGRGQETQYF
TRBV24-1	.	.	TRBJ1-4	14	TGTGCCACCAGTGGGATCGGGACGGATGAAAAACTGTTTTTT	CATSGIGTDEKLFF
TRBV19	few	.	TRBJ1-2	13	TGTGCCAGCGGGGCAACAGGGAACTATGGCTACACCTTC	CASGATGNYGYTF
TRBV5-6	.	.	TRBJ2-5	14	TGTGCCAGCAGCCTTAGATCACAGCAAGAGACCCAGTACTTC	CASSLRSQQETQYF
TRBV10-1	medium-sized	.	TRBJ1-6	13	TGCGCCAGCAGCCCCGACAGAAATTCACCCCTCCACTTT	CASSPDRNSPLHF
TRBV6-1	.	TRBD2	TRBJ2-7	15	TGTGCCAGCAGAATCCTAGCGGGGGCGACCTACGAGCAGTACTTC	CASRILAGATYEQYF
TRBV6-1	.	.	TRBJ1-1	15	TGTGCCACCAACCGGCGCCAGGGGAGTGTTACTGAAGCTTTCTTT	CATNRRQGSVTEAFF
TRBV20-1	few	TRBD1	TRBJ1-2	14	TGCAGTGCTAGAGACTACAGGGGTAGCTATGGCTACACCTTC	CSARDYRGSYGYTF
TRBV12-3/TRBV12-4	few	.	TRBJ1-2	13	TGTGCCAGCAGTTTATGGGGGGGCTATGGCTACACCTTC	CASSLWGGYGYTF
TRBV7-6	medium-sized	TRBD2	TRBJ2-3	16	TGTGCCAGCAGCTTAATTAGCGGGGCTAGCACAGATACGCAGTATTTT	CASSLISGASTDTQYF
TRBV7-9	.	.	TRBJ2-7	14	TGTGCCAGCAGCTTAGCCCCCGTTGACTACGAGCAGTACTTC	CASSLAPVDYEQYF
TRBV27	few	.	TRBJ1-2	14	TGTGCCAGCAGTTTCGGGGGTTCAGGCTATGGCTACACCTTC	CASSFGGSGYGYTF
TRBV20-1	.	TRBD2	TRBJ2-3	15	TGCAGTGCTAGAAGAGCGGGACTAGAAGCCGATACGCAGTATTTT	CSARRAGLEADTQYF
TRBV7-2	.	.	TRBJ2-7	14	TGTGCCAGCAGCTTAGCCCGGACAACCTACGAGCAGTACTTC	CASSLARTTYEQYF
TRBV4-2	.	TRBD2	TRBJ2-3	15	TGTGCCAGCAGCATAAGCGGGGGGGCCCAAGATACGCAGTATTTT	CASSISGGAQDTQYF
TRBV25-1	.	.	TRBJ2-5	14	TGTGCCAGCTCGTTACAGGAGTATCAAGAGACCCAGTACTTC	CASSLQEYQETQYF
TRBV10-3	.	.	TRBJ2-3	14	TGTGCCATCAGTGACATGATTAGCACAGATACGCAGTATTTT	CAISDMISTDTQYF
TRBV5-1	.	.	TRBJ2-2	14	TGCGCCAGCAGCTTGGGGGGAAACACCGGGGAGCTGTTTTTT	CASSLGGNTGELFF
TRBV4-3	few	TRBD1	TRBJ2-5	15	TGCGCCAGCAGCCAAGTTGGAGGGGGACAGGGGACCCAGTACTTC	CASSQVGGGQGTQYF
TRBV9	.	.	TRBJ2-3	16	TGTGCCAGCAGCGTAGCTGGGGGACACAACACAGATACGCAGTATTTT	CASSVAGGHNTDTQYF
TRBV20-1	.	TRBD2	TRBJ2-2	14	TGCAGTGCTAGAGGACTAGCAGGCACCGGGGAGCTGTTTTTT	CSARGLAGTGELFF
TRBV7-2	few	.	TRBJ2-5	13	TGTGCCAGCAGCTTATCTAGCAGAGAGACCCAGTACTTC	CASSLSSRETQYF
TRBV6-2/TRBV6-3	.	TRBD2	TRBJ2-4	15	TGTGCCAGCAGTTTCAGGACTAGCGGGGGGACCATTCAGTACTTC	CASSFRTSGGTIQYF
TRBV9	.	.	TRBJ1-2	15	TGTGCCAGCAGCGTAGGGGACTCCGGGTCCTATGGCTACACCTTC	CASSVGDSGSYGYTF